This entry lists 21 T cell receptor beta chains sequenced from one sample in a study of Ad26.COV2.S vaccination and SARS-CoV-2 variants. The sample's treatment: some 20 received Ad26.COV2.S at low or high dose, single or two shots; 5 received placebo; per-sample allocation not given. Sampling was done on day 63 after the first vaccine or placebo injection. Only in-frame clones appear in the TCRdb table, and some are missing; sequencing was by immunoSEQ multiplex PCR. Seen here are 350,000 to 400,000 clones, approximately 90% observed once, and the top ten hold 3.5%. The sample consisted of peripheral blood, taken in a trial of Ad26.COV2.S vaccine versus placebo. Receptors originate from a person between 18 and 65 years old who received the Ad26.COV2.S COVID-19 vaccine or a placebo.

This clone was observed a handful of times. The chain combines TRBV3-1 (or the pseudogene TRBV3-2) with TRBJ2-3, with 11 bases lining up with TRBD2. The CDR3 totals 16 residues. The V gene's germline CDR1 is LGHDT and CDR2 YNNKEL (reference sequence). V shed 5 bases and J 1 base; nucleotides not matched to a gene: 5. The CDR3 DNA sequence: TGTGCCAGCAGCAGAACTAGCGGGGGTGGCACAGATACGCAGTATTTT. This sequence encodes CASSRTSGGGTDTQYF.

The V gene is TRBV15, the J gene TRBJ1-5; D uncertain. The CDR3 totals 14 residues. In germline, CDR1 is LNHNV, CDR2 YYDKDF (reference sequence). V was cut by 0 bases and J by 4 bases, with 7 bases left in between. CDR3 protein: CATSRDWVNQPQHF. CDR3 DNA sequence: TGTGCCACCAGCAGAGATTGGGTAAATCAGCCCCAGCATTTT.

Comment on this clone: The sample has other DNA sequences that encode this CDR3 too. The V gene is TRBV13, the J gene TRBJ2-7; D ambiguous. Trimming pared 0 bases from V and 4 bases from J, leaving 4 bases between. The CDR3 is 12 amino acids. The germline gives CDR1 PRHDT, CDR2 FYEKMQ (reference sequence). CDR3: CASSLGLYEQYF. DNA of the CDR3: TGTGCCAGCAGCTTAGGCCTGTACGAGCAGTACTTC. The full variable domain, in which reference TRBV13 and TRBJ2-7 provide the parts outside the CDR3, is AAGVIQSPRHLIKEKRETATLKCYPIPRHDTVYWYQQGPGQDPQFLISFYEKMQSDKGSIPDRFSAQQFSDYHSELNMSSLELGDSALYFCASSLGLYEQYFGPGTRLTVT.

This chain joins TRBV30 and TRBJ1-1, with TRBD1 identical over 9 bases. CDR1 is GTSNPN, CDR2 SVGIG, per germline (reference sequence). V lost 3 bases to trimming and J lost 2 bases; unmatched junction nucleotides: 4. CDR3 length: 14 residues. The CDR3: CAWRQGARNTEAFF. CDR3 sequence (DNA): TGTGCCTGGAGACAGGGGGCACGAAACACTGAAGCTTTCTTT.

The rearrangement uses TRBV5-6 and TRBJ1-5; a weak D match, TRBD1 (5 bases). Trimming left V 4 bases short and J 6 bases short, with 14 bases between. Per germline, CDR1 SGHDT and CDR2 YYEEEE. This CDR3 region has 14 residues. This chain's CDR3 is CASSTRGTAQPQHF. CDR3 bases: TGTGCCAGCAGCACCCGGGGGACTGCTCAGCCCCAGCATTTT.

The chain links TRBV2 to TRBJ2-3; the D gene is possibly TRBD2 (7 bases). The CDR3 extends over 16 amino acids. The germline gives CDR1 SNHLY, CDR2 FYNNEI. Trimming shortened V by 4 bases and J by 0 bases, and 14 bases separated the two germline ends. In DNA form, the CDR3 reads TGTGCCAGCAGTGTGTATAGGGGGGGAAGCACAGATACGCAGTATTTT. Its translation: CASSVYRGGSTDTQYF. Together with reference TRBV2 and TRBJ2-3, the CDR3 gives the full variable domain: EPEVTQTPSHQVTQMGQEVILRCVPISNHLYFYWYRQILGQKVEFLVSFYNNEISEKSEIFDDQFSVERPDGSNFTLKIRSTKLEDSAMYFCASSVYRGGSTDTQYFGPGTRLTVL.

V and J are TRBV4-1 and TRBJ2-5, with 12 bases aligning to TRBD1. There are 16 residues in the CDR3. Germline loops: CDR1 MGHRA, CDR2 YSYEKL. J was trimmed by 4 bases and V by 4 bases; bases with no gene match: 7. In DNA, the CDR3 is TGCGCCAGCAGCCCTACGTGGGACAGGGGGCGAGAGACCCAGTACTTC. The encoded protein is CASSPTWDRGRETQYF.

The chain is built from TRBV24-1 and TRBJ2-1, with 9 bases identical to TRBD2. There are 15 residues in the CDR3. The V gene end was trimmed by 6 bases and the J gene end by 9 bases; junction bases not matched to a gene: 11. The germline V gene has CDR1 KGHDR and CDR2 SFDVKD. The CDR3: CATSNGIAGAGEQFF. The CDR3 nucleotides are TGTGCCACCAGTAACGGAATAGCGGGGGCAGGTGAGCAGTTCTTC.

The V and J genes are TRBV5-1 and TRBJ1-2; 9 nucleotides agree with TRBD1. The V gene's germline CDR1 is SGHRS and CDR2 YFSETQ. The CDR3 covers 14 residues. V was clipped by 3 bases and J by 3 bases; unmatched bases: 3. CDR3 loop: CASSSWTGDYGYTF. The CDR3 DNA reads TGCGCCAGCAGCTCTTGGACAGGGGACTATGGCTACACCTTC.

As regards this clone: The same CDR3 also results from other DNA sequences found in this sample. The rearrangement joins TRBV15 to TRBJ1-6, with TRBD1 matching over 9 bases. Germline CDR1 is LNHNV and CDR2 is YYDKDF (reference sequence). V dropped 1 base and J dropped 6; count of bases not matched to a gene: 1. The CDR3 spans 15 residues. The CDR3 spells CATSRGTGVNSPLHF. DNA of the CDR3: TGTGCCACCAGCAGAGGGACAGGGGTTAATTCACCCCTCCACTTT.

The CDR3 bases are TGTGCCAGCAGCGACAGACTTCGGACAAACCAAGGTCAGCCCCAGCATTTT. It translates to CASSDRLRTNQGQPQHF. This chain uses TRBV5-5 with TRBJ1-5; TRBD1 is a possible D gene (5 bases). The CDR3 runs 17 residues. Trimming took off 4 bases at V and 6 bases at J, with 23 bases between the two ends. Looked up from germline, CDR1 is SGHKS and CDR2 is YYEKEE (reference sequence).

The genes are TRBV9 and TRBJ1-6; 7 nucleotides align to TRBD1. The V segment lost 0 bases and the J segment 2 bases; nucleotides outside the gene matches: 8. The length of the CDR3 is 18 residues. Germline assignment: CDR1 SGDLS and CDR2 YYNGEE. Written as DNA, the CDR3 is TGTGCCAGCAGCGTAGTACCTTGGGACAGCCCCTATAATTCACCCCTCCACTTT. Encoded protein: CASSVVPWDSPYNSPLHF.

The genes are TRBV10-3 and TRBJ2-2, with 7 bases lining up with TRBD1. The CDR3 loop spans 17 amino acids. Germline assignment: CDR1 ENHRY and CDR2 SYGVKD. V lost 9 bases to trimming and J lost 5 bases; unmatched junction nucleotides: 18. CDR3 protein: CAITVGSPGGRTGELFF. The CDR3 DNA sequence: TGTGCCATTACCGTAGGATCTCCAGGGGGACGGACCGGGGAGCTGTTTTTT.

The V gene is TRBV28, the J gene TRBJ2-2, with D hard to call. The V gene's germline CDR1 is MDHEN and CDR2 SYDVKM. This CDR3 has 15 residues. V was trimmed by 4 bases and J by 1 base, leaving 10 bases between them. DNA of the CDR3: TGTGCCAGCAGTTCCTCCCGCCAGAACACCGGGGAGCTGTTTTTT. This encodes CASSSSRQNTGELFF.

J is TRBJ2-7 and V is TRBV7-2; maybe TRBD2 (6 bases). Between the trimmed V and J ends, which lost 0 bases and 3 bases, there was a span of 6 bases. Germline V gives CDR1 SGHTA, CDR2 FQGNSA. The length of the CDR3 is 13 residues. The CDR3 DNA is TGTGCCAGCAGCTTAGCGCGGGGCTACGAGCAGTACTTC. This encodes CASSLARGYEQYF.

J is TRBJ1-1 and V is TRBV19, with D perhaps matching TRBD1 (6 bases). The V and J ends lost 5 bases and 4 bases respectively, with 17 bases between them. CDR3 length: 15 residues. Germline loops: CDR1 LNHDA, CDR2 SQIVND (reference sequence). For the CDR3, the DNA is TGTGCCAGTAGTCCCCTGGGGGGGGCAAGCACTGAAGCTTTCTTT. This codes for CASSPLGGASTEAFF. Using reference TRBV19 and TRBJ1-1 for the parts outside the CDR3, the full variable domain is DGGITQSPKYLFRKEGQNVTLSCEQNLNHDAMYWYRQDPGQGLRLIYYSQIVNDFQKGDIAEGYSVSREKKESFPLTVTSAQKNPTAFYLCASSPLGGASTEAFFGQGTRLTVV.

The chain uses TRBV25-1 and TRBJ1-2, with 9 bases aligning to TRBD1. V shed 4 bases and J 3 bases; nucleotides not matched to a gene: 9. The CDR3 runs to 16 residues. Germline V gene data show CDR1 as MGHDK and CDR2 as SYGVNS. The chain's CDR3 is CASSGSLTGGYYGYTF. DNA of the CDR3: TGTGCCAGCAGTGGGTCGCTTACAGGGGGCTACTATGGCTACACCTTC.

This chain uses TRBV2 with TRBJ1-4, with D unclear. Germline V gives CDR1 SNHLY, CDR2 FYNNEI. The CDR3 is made up of 14 amino acids. V was shortened by 5 bases and J by 7 bases, with 14 bases between the two germline ends. CDR3 nucleotides: TGTGCCAGCAGTTGGACCCGGACCCTTGAAAAACTGTTTTTT. Translation gives CASSWTRTLEKLFF.

The chain combines TRBV19 with TRBJ2-7, with TRBD1 identical over 8 bases. Germline CDR1 LNHDA, CDR2 SQIVND (reference sequence). The CDR3 contains 15 residues. The V and J ends lost 5 bases and 0 bases, in that order; junction bases with no gene match: 6. The CDR3 sequence: CASSPRQGSSYEQYF. The CDR3 bases are TGTGCCAGTAGTCCCCGACAGGGGAGCTCCTACGAGCAGTACTTC.

This chain links TRBV10-3 with TRBJ1-1, with D possibly matching TRBD1 (5 bases). The V end lost 0 bases, the J end lost 10 bases, and 15 bases lay between the germline ends. CDR1 ENHRY and CDR2 SYGVKD come from the germline V gene. CDR3 length: 14 residues. CDR3 DNA sequence: TGTGCCATCAGTGAGTCTACAGGTCAATCGTCAGCTTTCTTT. Residues: CAISESTGQSSAFF.

The sample holds one count of this clone. The J gene is TRBJ1-6, the V gene TRBV4-1; TRBD1 matches at 7 bases. Losses at the gene ends were 6 bases for V and 6 bases for J; bases not matched to a gene: 8. Germline V lookup: CDR1 MGHRA, CDR2 YSYEKL. CDR3 length equals 15 residues. This CDR3 is CASRREQGTNSPLHF. The CDR3 DNA is TGCGCCAGCAGACGCGAACAGGGGACTAATTCACCCCTCCACTTT.